These T cell receptor beta chains were read from a single sample in a study of shared clonotypes between healthy human individuals. Generated by immunoSEQ multiplex PCR, the TCRdb table keeps only in-frame clones and is missing some. Of about 610,000 clones detected, roughly 95% appear once; the ten largest clones hold 0.11%. The specimen was naive CD8+ T cells sorted from blood. All receptors come from a woman in her twenties or thirties in good health. CDR3s include the opening cysteine and the closing phenylalanine or tryptophan. Each record gives: CDR3 DNA, CDR3 protein, clone size, V gene, J gene, D gene. The D gene is left open where the match is weak. Size values are once, few and many counts, or a class for expanded clones, and some rows have none.

TGCGCCAGCAGCCGGGTGGGGAGCTCCTCCTACAATGAGCAGTTCTTC	CASSRVGSSSYNEQFF	NA	TRBV4-1	TRBJ2-1	NA
TGCGCCAGCAGCCCGGTACAGGGTTCGGGCTACGAGCAGTACTTC	CASSPVQGSGYEQYF	NA	TRBV4-1	TRBJ2-7	NA
TGTGCCAGCAGCGTGGGATTTGGCTACACCTTC	CASSVGFGYTF	NA	TRBV9	TRBJ1-2	NA
TGTGCCAGCAGTGATCCCCGGGACTTAGGCTCTGGAAACACCATATATTTT	CASSDPRDLGSGNTIYF	NA	TRBV2	TRBJ1-3	NA
TGTGCCAGCAGTTTTGAACAGGGGAGGCAGCCCCAGCATTTT	CASSFEQGRQPQHF	NA	TRBV27	TRBJ1-5	TRBD1
TGTGCCAGCAGTTTGATAAATCAGCCCCAGCATTTT	CASSLINQPQHF	NA	TRBV27	TRBJ1-5	NA
TGTGCCAGCTCACCGGGGACAGGGGCCACAGATACGCAGTATTTT	CASSPGTGATDTQYF	NA	TRBV18	TRBJ2-3	TRBD1
TGTGCCAGCAGTTTACAGGTAGCGGAAAATGAGCAGTTCTTC	CASSLQVAENEQFF	NA	TRBV28	TRBJ2-1	NA
TGTGCCAGCAGCTTAGGAGGAGCGGGAGTGTACGAGCAGTACTTC	CASSLGGAGVYEQYF	NA	TRBV13	TRBJ2-7	TRBD2
TGTGCCAGCGGACCCACAGGGGGCCACGGCTATGGCTACACCTTC	CASGPTGGHGYGYTF	NA	TRBV9	TRBJ1-2	TRBD1
TGTGCCAGCAGTCCGATGGGGGATACGCAGTATTTT	CASSPMGDTQYF	NA	TRBV27	TRBJ2-3	NA
TGTGCCAGCACTACACTGATTGGGGTCGGTGGGGCCAACGTCCTGACTTTC	CASTTLIGVGGANVLTF	NA	TRBV28	TRBJ2-6	NA
TGTGCCAGCAGCGGTTCGCTTTTGAGGAAGAACACTGAAGCTTTCTTT	CASSGSLLRKNTEAFF	NA	TRBV9	TRBJ1-1	NA
TGTGCCAGCAGCTTGGGGACCTTTCCTAGCACAGATACGCAGTATTTT	CASSLGTFPSTDTQYF	NA	TRBV11-2	TRBJ2-3	NA
TGTGCCAGCAGCTACCGGGACTACGGCACAGATACGCAGTATTTT	CASSYRDYGTDTQYF	NA	TRBV5-4	TRBJ2-3	TRBD2
TGTGCCTGGACCCCCTTAGTAGCGGGAGTATGGGAGACCCAGTACTTC	CAWTPLVAGVWETQYF	NA	TRBV30	TRBJ2-5	TRBD2
TGTGCCAGCAGCTTTAGCGGGAGGGCCTGGAATGAGCAGTTCTTC	CASSFSGRAWNEQFF	NA	TRBV13	TRBJ2-1	TRBD2
TGTGCCAGCATACGGGTCCCGGTCCCCCATCAGCCCCAGCATTTT	CASIRVPVPHQPQHF	NA	TRBV28	TRBJ1-5	NA
TGTGCCAGCAGCTTGTATAGTGGGAGCAGCTCCTACGAGCAGTACTTC	CASSLYSGSSSYEQYF	NA	TRBV5-6	TRBJ2-7	NA
TGTGCCAGCAGCCTACTCAGTCCTGGGACCCAGTACTTC	CASSLLSPGTQYF	NA	TRBV11-2	TRBJ2-5	NA
TGTGCCAGCAGCTCAGGGACAGCCCTATCCTACGAGCAGTACTTC	CASSSGTALSYEQYF	once	TRBV7-8	TRBJ2-7	TRBD1
TGTGCCAGCAGCCCCCCGGGGGGGCCCTACGAGCAGTACTTC	CASSPPGGPYEQYF	NA	TRBV13	TRBJ2-7	TRBD2
TGTGCCAGCAGTGAAGAAACTAGCGGGGCAAACAATGAGCAGTTCTTC	CASSEETSGANNEQFF	NA	TRBV6-1	TRBJ2-1	TRBD2
TGTGCCACCAAGGGGACTAGCCCCACCGGGGAGCTGTTTTTT	CATKGTSPTGELFF	NA	TRBV7-9	TRBJ2-2	TRBD2
TGTGCCAGCAGTTACCTTCAAGCGGGTACGGGAGATACGCAGTATTTT	CASSYLQAGTGDTQYF	NA	TRBV6-6	TRBJ2-3	NA
TGTGCCAGCAGTTTGGCTAGCGGGAGTTACGAGCAGTACTTC	CASSLASGSYEQYF	NA	TRBV27	TRBJ2-7	TRBD2
TGTGCCAGCAGCGTAGCTACAGGGGAATACAATGAGCAGTTCTTC	CASSVATGEYNEQFF	NA	TRBV9	TRBJ2-1	TRBD1